The 6 T cell receptor beta chains listed next were all sequenced from one sample in a study of blood T cell repertoires in COVID-19. Sequenced by immunoSEQ multiplex PCR; TCRdb stores in-frame clones only, minus some. The sample consists of around 240,000 clones, about 87% of them appearing once. Material for sequencing was PBMCs or T cells enriched from blood (not recorded which). The receptors shown here come from a man in his fifties or sixties who had been exposed to COVID-19.

The chain couples TRBV6-6 to TRBJ2-7, with D possibly matching TRBD2 (6 bases). The CDR3 has 14 amino acids. V dropped 5 bases and J dropped 3 bases, with 14 bases sitting between them. Germline V CDR1 and CDR2: MNHNY, SVGAGI (reference sequence). Here the CDR3 DNA reads TGTGCCAGCAGTGCGCCCGGGAGAAACTACGAGCAGTACTTC. Encoded protein: CASSAPGRNYEQYF.

The rearrangement uses TRBV2 and TRBJ1-5, with TRBD1 matching over 7 bases. This CDR3 is built from 13 residues. Germline CDR1 SNHLY, CDR2 FYNNEI. After removal of 11 bases from V and 7 bases from J, the junction contained 11 bases not matched to a gene. This chain's CDR3 is CASRDSSSQPQHF. In nucleotides, the CDR3 is TGTGCCTCTCGGGACAGCTCAAGCCAGCCCCAGCATTTT.

The rearrangement joins TRBV5-1 to TRBJ2-1, with D perhaps TRBD1 (5 bases). The CDR3 contains 16 residues. CDR1 and CDR2 from the germline V gene are SGHRS and YFSETQ. The V and J ends lost 0 bases and 3 bases respectively, with 13 bases between them. The CDR3: CASSLGGPNIYNEQFF. CDR3 nucleotides: TGCGCCAGCAGCTTGGGGGGCCCCAACATCTACAATGAGCAGTTCTTC.

The V gene is TRBV18, the J gene TRBJ1-2; 8 nucleotides line up with TRBD1. With V trimmed by 6 bases and J by 3 bases, 3 bases remained unmatched. CDR1 and CDR2 from the germline V gene are KGHSH and LQKENI. The CDR3 consists of 13 residues. DNA of the CDR3: TGTGCCAGCTCCCAGGACAGGGACTATGGCTACACCTTC. Amino acid sequence: CASSQDRDYGYTF.

V and J are TRBV10-1 and TRBJ2-1, with TRBD2 matching over 7 bases. The V and J ends lost 8 bases and 4 bases, in that order; junction bases with no gene match: 8. CDR1 and CDR2 (germline): WNHNN, SYGVQD (reference sequence). The length of the CDR3 is 14 residues. This CDR3 reads CASSSGNLYNEQFF. CDR3 bases: TGCGCCAGCTCAAGCGGGAATCTATACAATGAGCAGTTCTTC.

V is TRBV4-2 and J is TRBJ1-1; D might be TRBD1 (6 bases). The CDR3 covers 14 residues. The V end lost 4 bases, the J end lost 8 bases, and 17 bases lay between the germline ends. The germline CDR1 and CDR2 sequences are LGHNA and YNFKEQ. The DNA for the CDR3 is TGTGCCAGCAGCCGAGAACAGGGAACCTCCGAAGCTTTCTTT. Translated, it gives CASSREQGTSEAFF.